Below are 17 T cell receptor beta chains sequenced from a single sample in a study of human T cells and chemical hapten exposure. As to time point: patch test 2, 6 weeks after DPC sensitization. The treatment denotes: therapeutic diphenylcyclopropenone sensitization with weekly scalp DPC. TCRdb fed the RACE reads into MiXCR, producing one record per CDR3 protein. Of about 50,000 distinct CDR3 sequences listed, 8.5% to 10% were seen once; the top ten hold more than 1.5%. The sequencing here drew on whole blood, taken in connection with sensitization to the hapten diphenylcyclopropenone (DPC). These receptors were taken from a woman aged 45-59 years with alopecia areata. Some clones in this sample may be carry-over from other donors' samples.

The chain has TRBV12-3 or TRBV12-4 and TRBJ1-5; maybe TRBD1 (6 bases). V shed 5 bases and J shed 2 bases, with 16 bases lying between them. The CDR3 contains 16 residues. CDR3 protein: CASSPIGGMGNQPQHF. The CDR3 DNA reads TGTGCCAGCAGTCCCATAGGGGGAATGGGCAATCAGCCCCAGCATTTT.

This rearrangement joins TRBV28 to TRBJ2-2; D not certain. The CDR3 runs to 12 residues. Trimming shortened V by 1 base and J by 5 bases, and 2 bases separated the two germline ends. CDR1 and CDR2 from the germline V gene are MDHEN and SYDVKM. CDR3 DNA sequence: TGTGCCAGCAGTTTATTGACCGGGGAGCTGTTTTTT. It encodes CASSLLTGELFF.

This clonotype was counted at least ten times. This chain connects TRBV28 to TRBJ1-5; D is undetermined. CDR3 length equals 12 residues. The germline V gene has CDR1 MDHEN and CDR2 SYDVKM. Trimming pared 0 bases from V and 7 bases from J, leaving 4 bases between. The CDR3 loop is CASSLWGQPQHF. The CDR3 region has the DNA TGTGCCAGCAGTTTATGGGGACAGCCCCAGCATTTT.

The chain is built from TRBV7-9 and TRBJ2-2; D is ambiguous. This CDR3 has 14 residues. Trimming left V 5 bases short and J 1 base short, with 8 bases between. CDR1 and CDR2 from the germline V gene are SEHNR and FQNEAQ (reference sequence). Here the CDR3 reads CASSPRRNTGELFF. In DNA, the CDR3 is TGTGCCAGCAGCCCCCGACGGAACACCGGGGAGCTGTTTTTT.

This clonotype was observed a few times. The V call is TRBV6-5, the J call TRBJ2-3, with D perhaps given as TRBD1 or TRBD2 (5 bases each). Trimming left V 2 bases short and J 0 bases short, with 6 bases between. The CDR3 contains 14 residues. Germline CDR1 and CDR2: MNHEY and SVGAGI. DNA of the CDR3: TGTGCCAGCAGTTACCGGGACAGCACAGATACGCAGTATTTT. It specifies CASSYRDSTDTQYF.

This clonotype turned up a few times. The rearrangement joins TRBV2 to TRBJ2-7; 8 nucleotides align to TRBD2. The length of the CDR3 is 14 residues. The V segment lost 6 bases and the J segment 6 bases; nucleotides outside the gene matches: 10. The germline CDR1 and CDR2 sequences are SNHLY and FYNNEI. This CDR3 reads CASSYVAGRGEQYF. The CDR3, as DNA: TGTGCCAGCAGCTATGTAGCGGGGAGAGGCGAGCAGTACTTC.

In this sample, this clonotype turned up many times. The chain couples TRBV12-3 or TRBV12-4 to TRBJ1-2; 8 bases map to TRBD1. The CDR3 sequence is 15 residues long. The ends lost 5 bases at V and 8 bases at J; junction bases unmatched: 13. The CDR3 bases are TGTGCCAGCAGTCCGACAGGGGAAAGAGTGCGGGGCTACACCTTC. Residues: CASSPTGERVRGYTF.

In this sample, this clonotype turned up a few times. Here the CDR3 DNA reads TGCAGTGCTACCGGGACAGGGTGGAATCAGCCCCAGCATTTT. Amino acid sequence: CSATGTGWNQPQHF. The chain joins TRBV20-1 to TRBJ1-5, with 9 bases aligning to TRBD1. The germline CDR1 and CDR2 sequences are DFQATT and SNEGSKA (reference sequence). The trim removed 4 bases at V and 4 bases at J, leaving 5 bases unmatched. The CDR3 runs 14 residues.

This clonotype was seen at least ten times. This chain uses TRBV3-1 with TRBJ2-5; a possible D gene is TRBD2 (6 bases). Germline-derived CDR1 and CDR2 are LGHDT and YNNKEL (reference sequence). This CDR3 contains 13 residues. The germline V and J ends were trimmed by 3 bases and 9 bases, with 14 bases remaining between them. The chain's CDR3 is CASSQPEGWAQYF. The DNA of the CDR3 is TGTGCCAGCAGCCAGCCGGAGGGGTGGGCCCAGTACTTC.

This clonotype was found many times. The CDR3 is CASSLGTGGYEQYF. CDR3 bases: TGTGCCAGCAGTTTAGGGACAGGGGGCTACGAGCAGTACTTC. The J gene is TRBJ2-7, the V gene TRBV12-3 or TRBV12-4; 10 positions agree with TRBD1. This CDR3 has 14 residues. J lost 3 bases, V lost 1 base, and 0 bases had no gene match.

To note about this clonotype: One end of the junction is discordant with germline, which a read error may explain. V is TRBV4-3 and J is TRBJ1-5; D might be TRBD1 (6 bases). This CDR3 is 14 amino acids long. Germline values: CDR1 LGHNA, CDR2 YSLEER. The CDR3 DNA reads TGCGCCAACAGCCGACAGCAGGGGAGTCAGCCCCAGCATTTT. It encodes CANSRQQGSQPQHF.

This clonotype was seen a handful of times. The V gene is TRBV6-5, the J gene TRBJ2-2; TRBD1 matches 8 bases. The CDR3 consists of 16 residues. From germline, CDR1 is MNHEY and CDR2 SVGAGI. The V gene end was trimmed by 2 bases and the J gene end by 5 bases; junction bases not matched to a gene: 7. CDR3 amino acids: CASSYRTGLGTGELFF. The CDR3 DNA follows: TGTGCCAGCAGTTACCGGACAGGGTTAGGAACCGGGGAGCTGTTTTTT.

In this sample, this clonotype turned up a few times. The rearrangement links TRBV27 to TRBJ2-4; no definite D call. The CDR3 has 14 amino acids. The V gene's germline CDR1 is MNHEY and CDR2 SMNVEV (reference sequence). V was clipped by 2 bases and J by 9 bases, with 14 bases between them. CDR3 bases: TGTGCCAGCAGTTTACAATGGGAAGACGGCATTCAGTACTTC. Its translation is CASSLQWEDGIQYF.

This chain joins TRBV28 and TRBJ1-5, with D tentatively TRBD1 (5 bases). CDR1 is MDHEN and CDR2 is SYDVKM in the germline V gene. V gave up 6 bases and J gave up 5 bases, with 8 bases separating them. The CDR3 consists of 12 residues. CDR3 coding DNA: TGTGCCAGCAGCCAGGGCGATCAGCCCCAGCATTTT. Translating gives CASSQGDQPQHF.

The chain links TRBV29-1 to TRBJ2-2, with unresolved D. The V and J ends lost 4 bases and 4 bases respectively, with 13 bases between them. The germline gives CDR1 SQVTM, CDR2 ANQGSEA. This CDR3 has 14 amino acids. The CDR3 here is CSVGGGLSTGELFF. The CDR3 nucleotides read TGCAGCGTTGGGGGTGGGCTCTCCACCGGGGAGCTGTTTTTT.

This clonotype appeared many times. The rearrangement joins TRBV6-2 or TRBV6-3 to TRBJ1-6; D gene uncertain. Deletions cut 1 base from V and 5 bases from J, with 3 bases between. The CDR3 spans 13 residues. Germline V gene lookup returns CDR1 MNHEY and CDR2 SVGEGT. CDR3 amino acids: CASSYYDNSPLHF. CDR3 DNA: TGTGCCAGCAGTTACTACGATAATTCACCCCTCCACTTT.

This clonotype has ten or more counts. This rearrangement joins TRBV29-1 to TRBJ1-1; 9 bases are shared with TRBD1. Germline V lookup: CDR1 SQVTM, CDR2 ANQGSEA. After removal of 8 bases from V and 10 bases from J, the junction contained 14 bases not matched to a gene. This CDR3 region has 13 residues. The CDR3 bases are TGCAGCACCACTTTCGAGGACAGGGGTCGAGCTTTCTTT. Its protein product is CSTTFEDRGRAFF.